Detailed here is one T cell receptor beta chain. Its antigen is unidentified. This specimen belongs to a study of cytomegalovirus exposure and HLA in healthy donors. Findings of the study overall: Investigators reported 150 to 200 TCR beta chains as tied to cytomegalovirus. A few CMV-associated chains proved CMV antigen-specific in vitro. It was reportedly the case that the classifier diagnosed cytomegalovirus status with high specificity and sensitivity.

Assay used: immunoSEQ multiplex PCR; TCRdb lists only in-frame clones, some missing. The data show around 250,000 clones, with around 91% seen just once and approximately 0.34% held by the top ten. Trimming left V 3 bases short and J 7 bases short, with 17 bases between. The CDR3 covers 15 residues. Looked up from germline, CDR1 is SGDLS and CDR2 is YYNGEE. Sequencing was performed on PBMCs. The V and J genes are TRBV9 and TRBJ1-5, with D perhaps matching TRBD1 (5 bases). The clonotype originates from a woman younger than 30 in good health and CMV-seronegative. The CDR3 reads CASSAGGREGQPQHF. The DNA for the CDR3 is TGTGCCAGCAGCGCCGGTGGCAGGGAGGGACAGCCCCAGCATTTT.